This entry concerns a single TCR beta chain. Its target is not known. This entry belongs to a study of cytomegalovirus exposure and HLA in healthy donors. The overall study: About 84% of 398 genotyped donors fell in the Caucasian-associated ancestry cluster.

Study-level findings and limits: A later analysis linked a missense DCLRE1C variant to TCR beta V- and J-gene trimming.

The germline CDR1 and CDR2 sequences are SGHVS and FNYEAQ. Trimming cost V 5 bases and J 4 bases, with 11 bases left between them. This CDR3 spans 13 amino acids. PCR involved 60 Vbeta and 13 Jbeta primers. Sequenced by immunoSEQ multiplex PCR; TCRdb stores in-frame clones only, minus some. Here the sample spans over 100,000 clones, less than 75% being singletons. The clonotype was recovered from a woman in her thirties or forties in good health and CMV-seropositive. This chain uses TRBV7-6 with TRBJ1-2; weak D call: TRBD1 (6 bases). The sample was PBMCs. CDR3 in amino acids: CASSMDSSYGYTF. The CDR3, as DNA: TGTGCCAGCAGCATGGACAGTTCCTATGGCTACACCTTC.